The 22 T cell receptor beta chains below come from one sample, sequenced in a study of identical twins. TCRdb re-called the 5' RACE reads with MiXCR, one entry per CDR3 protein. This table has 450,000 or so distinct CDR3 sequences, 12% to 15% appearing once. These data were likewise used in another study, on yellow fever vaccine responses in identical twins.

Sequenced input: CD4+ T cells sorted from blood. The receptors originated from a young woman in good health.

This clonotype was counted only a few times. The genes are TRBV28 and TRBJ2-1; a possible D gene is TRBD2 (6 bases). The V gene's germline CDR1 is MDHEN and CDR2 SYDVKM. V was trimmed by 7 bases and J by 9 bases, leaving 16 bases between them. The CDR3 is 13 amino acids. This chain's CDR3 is CASNRRVRGEQFF. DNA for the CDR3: TGTGCCAGCAATAGGAGGGTGAGGGGTGAGCAGTTCTTC.

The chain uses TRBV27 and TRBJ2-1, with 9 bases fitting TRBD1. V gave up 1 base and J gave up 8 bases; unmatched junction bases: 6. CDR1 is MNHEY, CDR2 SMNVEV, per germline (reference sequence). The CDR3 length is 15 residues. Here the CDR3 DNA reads TGTGCCAGCAGTTTATTAGGGACAGGGCTCGATGAGCAGTTCTTC. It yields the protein CASSLLGTGLDEQFF.

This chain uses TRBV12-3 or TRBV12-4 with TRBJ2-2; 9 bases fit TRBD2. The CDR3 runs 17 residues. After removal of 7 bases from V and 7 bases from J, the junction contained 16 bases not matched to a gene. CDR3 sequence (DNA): TGTGCCAGCACCCTTGTAGCGGGGGTCATCGGAAACGGGGAGCTGTTTTTT. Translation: CASTLVAGVIGNGELFF.

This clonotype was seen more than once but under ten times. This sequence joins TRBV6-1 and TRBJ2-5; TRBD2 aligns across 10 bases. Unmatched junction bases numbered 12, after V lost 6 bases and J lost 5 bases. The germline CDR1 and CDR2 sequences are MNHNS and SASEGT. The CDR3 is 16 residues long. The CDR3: CASREGLAGVWETQYF. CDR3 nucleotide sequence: TGTGCCAGCAGGGAGGGGCTAGCGGGAGTATGGGAGACCCAGTACTTC.

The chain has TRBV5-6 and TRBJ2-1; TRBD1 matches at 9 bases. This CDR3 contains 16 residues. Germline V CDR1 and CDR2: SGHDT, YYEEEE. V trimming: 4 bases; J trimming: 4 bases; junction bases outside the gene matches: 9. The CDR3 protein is CASSGGDRGRYNEQFF. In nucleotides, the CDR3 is TGTGCCAGCAGCGGGGGAGACAGGGGGAGGTACAATGAGCAGTTCTTC.

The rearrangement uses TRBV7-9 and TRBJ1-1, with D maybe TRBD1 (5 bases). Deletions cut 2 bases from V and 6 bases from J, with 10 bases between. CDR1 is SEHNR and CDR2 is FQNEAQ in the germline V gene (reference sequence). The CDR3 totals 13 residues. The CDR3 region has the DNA TGTGCCAGCAGCTTACAGGGATTTCCTGAAGCTTTCTTT. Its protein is CASSLQGFPEAFF.

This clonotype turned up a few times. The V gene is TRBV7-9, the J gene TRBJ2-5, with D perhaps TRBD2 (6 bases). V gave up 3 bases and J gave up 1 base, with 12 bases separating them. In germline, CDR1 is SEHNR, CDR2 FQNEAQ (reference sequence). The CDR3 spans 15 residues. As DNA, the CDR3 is TGTGCCAGCAGCTTTCCCGTCGGGGGCCAAGAGACCCAGTACTTC. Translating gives CASSFPVGGQETQYF.

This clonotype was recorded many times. The CDR3 DNA reads as TGTGCCAGCAGGGAAAACAGGGGGCGGGGTACGCAGTATTTT. Translated: CASRENRGRGTQYF. The chain uses TRBV12-3 or TRBV12-4 and TRBJ2-3; 9 nucleotides align to TRBD1. With V trimmed by 6 bases and J by 8 bases, 9 bases remained unmatched. There are 14 residues in the CDR3.

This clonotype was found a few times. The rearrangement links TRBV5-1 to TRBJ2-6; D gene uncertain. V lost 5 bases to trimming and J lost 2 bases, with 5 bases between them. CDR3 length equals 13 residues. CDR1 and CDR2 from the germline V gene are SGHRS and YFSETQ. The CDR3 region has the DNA TGCGCCAGCAGTAACGCTGGGGCCAACGTCCTGACTTTC. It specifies CASSNAGANVLTF.

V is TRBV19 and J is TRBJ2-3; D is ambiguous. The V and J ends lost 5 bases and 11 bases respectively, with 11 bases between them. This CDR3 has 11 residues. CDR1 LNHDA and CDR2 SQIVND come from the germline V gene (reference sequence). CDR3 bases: TGTGCCAGTAGTTTCATAGGGAAGCAGTATTTT. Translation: CASSFIGKQYF.

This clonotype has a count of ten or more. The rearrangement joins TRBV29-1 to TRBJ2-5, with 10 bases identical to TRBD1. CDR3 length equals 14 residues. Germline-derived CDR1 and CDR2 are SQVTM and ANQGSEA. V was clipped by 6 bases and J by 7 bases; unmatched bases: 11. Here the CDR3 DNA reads TGCAGCGTCCTCGGGACAGGGGTCGTGGGGACCCAGTACTTC. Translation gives CSVLGTGVVGTQYF. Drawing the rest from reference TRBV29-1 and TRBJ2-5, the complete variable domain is SAVISQKPSRDICQRGTSLTIQCQVDSQVTMMFWYRQQPGQSLTLIATANQGSEATYESGFVIDKFPISRPNLTFSTLTVSNMSPEDSSIYLCSVLGTGVVGTQYFGPGTRLLVL.

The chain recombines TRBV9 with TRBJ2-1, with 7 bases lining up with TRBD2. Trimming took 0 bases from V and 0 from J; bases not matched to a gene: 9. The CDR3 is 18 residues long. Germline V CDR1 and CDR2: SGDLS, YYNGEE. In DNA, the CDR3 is TGTGCCAGCAGCGTAGACCCTCTCGGGGGGAGCTCCTACAATGAGCAGTTCTTC. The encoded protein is CASSVDPLGGSSYNEQFF.

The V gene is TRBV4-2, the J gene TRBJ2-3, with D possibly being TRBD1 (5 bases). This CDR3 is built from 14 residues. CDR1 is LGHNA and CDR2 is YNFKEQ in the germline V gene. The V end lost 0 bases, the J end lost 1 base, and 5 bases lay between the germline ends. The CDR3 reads CASSQEGRTDTQYF. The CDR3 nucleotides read TGTGCCAGCAGCCAAGAGGGGCGCACAGATACGCAGTATTTT.

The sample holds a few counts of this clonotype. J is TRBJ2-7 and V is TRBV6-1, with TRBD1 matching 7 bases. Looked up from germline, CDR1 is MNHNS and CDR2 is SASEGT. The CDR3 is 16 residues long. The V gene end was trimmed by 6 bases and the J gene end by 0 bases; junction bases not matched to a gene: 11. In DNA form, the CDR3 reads TGTGCCAGCAGACCGACTCCCGGGACAGACTCCTACGAGCAGTACTTC. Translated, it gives CASRPTPGTDSYEQYF.

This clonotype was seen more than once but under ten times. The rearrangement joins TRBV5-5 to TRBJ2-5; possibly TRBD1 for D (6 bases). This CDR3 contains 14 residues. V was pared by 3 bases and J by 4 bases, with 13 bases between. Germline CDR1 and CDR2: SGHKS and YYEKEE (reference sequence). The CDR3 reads CASSWKGQGETQYF. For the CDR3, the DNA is TGTGCCAGCAGCTGGAAGGGACAAGGAGAGACCCAGTACTTC.

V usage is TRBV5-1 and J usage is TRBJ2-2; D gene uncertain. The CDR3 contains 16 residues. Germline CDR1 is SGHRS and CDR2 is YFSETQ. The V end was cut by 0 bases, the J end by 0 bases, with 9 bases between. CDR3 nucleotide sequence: TGCGCCAGCAGCTTGGAGGCCAGCTCGAACACCGGGGAGCTGTTTTTT. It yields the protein CASSLEASSNTGELFF.

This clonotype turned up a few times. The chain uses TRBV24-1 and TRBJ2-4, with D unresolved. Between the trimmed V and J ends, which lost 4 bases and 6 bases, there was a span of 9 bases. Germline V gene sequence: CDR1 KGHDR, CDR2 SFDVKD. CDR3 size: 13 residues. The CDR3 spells CATSDPGGNIQYF. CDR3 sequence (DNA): TGTGCCACCAGTGACCCGGGTGGAAACATTCAGTACTTC.

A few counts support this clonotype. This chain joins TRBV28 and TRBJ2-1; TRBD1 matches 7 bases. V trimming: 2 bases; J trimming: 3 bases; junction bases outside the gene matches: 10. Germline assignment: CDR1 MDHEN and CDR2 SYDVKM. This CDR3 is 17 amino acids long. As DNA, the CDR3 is TGTGCCAGCAGTTTAGGGATCGACAGGGACCACTACAATGAGCAGTTCTTC. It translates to CASSLGIDRDHYNEQFF.

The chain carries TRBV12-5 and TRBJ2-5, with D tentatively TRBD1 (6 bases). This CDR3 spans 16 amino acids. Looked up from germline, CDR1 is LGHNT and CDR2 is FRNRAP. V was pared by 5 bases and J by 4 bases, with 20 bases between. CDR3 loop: CASGNAQGKTGETQYF. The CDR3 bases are TGTGCTAGTGGTAATGCCCAGGGGAAGACGGGAGAGACCCAGTACTTC.

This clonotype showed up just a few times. The chain's CDR3 is CASGEGGTQYF. CDR3 DNA sequence: TGTGCCAGCGGGGAGGGGGGGACCCAGTACTTC. V and J are TRBV2 and TRBJ2-5; possibly TRBD2 for D (7 bases). The CDR3 length is 11 residues. Trimming pared 8 bases from V and 7 bases from J, leaving 11 bases between. Germline-derived CDR1 and CDR2 are SNHLY and FYNNEI.

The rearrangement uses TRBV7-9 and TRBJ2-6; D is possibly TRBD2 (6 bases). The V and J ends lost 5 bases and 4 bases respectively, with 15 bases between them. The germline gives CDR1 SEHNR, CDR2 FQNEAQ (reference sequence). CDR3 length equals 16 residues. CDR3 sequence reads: CASSPRGGLGANVLTF. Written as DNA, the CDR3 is TGTGCCAGCAGCCCACGGGGAGGACTAGGGGCCAACGTCCTGACTTTC.

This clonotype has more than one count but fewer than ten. CDR3 residues: CASSPNRGSNQPQHF. CDR3 DNA: TGTGCCAGCAGTCCAAACAGGGGGAGCAATCAGCCCCAGCATTTT. V usage is TRBV6-1 and J usage is TRBJ1-5, with 8 nucleotides matching TRBD1. V shed 5 bases and J 1 base; nucleotides not matched to a gene: 4. Germline CDR1 is MNHNS and CDR2 is SASEGT. This CDR3 region has 15 residues.